What follows are 6 T cell receptor beta chains derived from one specimen sequenced in a study of metastatic and nonmetastatic thyroid tumors. Via MiXCR, TCRdb re-called the PCR reads. The top ten clones hold less than 25% of a sample with about 43,000 clones, about an eighth of them seen once. Among the patients, none had received any treatment before thyroid surgery. Source material: blood. These receptors all stem from a female donor with papillary thyroid cancer or a benign thyroid nodule (not recorded which). Some clones in this sample may be carry-over from other donors' samples.

This clone was observed at least ten times. Here the CDR3 reads CSARFLEGDYGYTF. The CDR3 DNA reads as TGCAGTGCTAGGTTCCTCGAGGGGGACTATGGCTACACCTTC. The chain uses TRBV20-1 and TRBJ1-2; D is possibly TRBD1 (6 bases). Germline loops: CDR1 DFQATT, CDR2 SNEGSKA (reference sequence). The CDR3 loop spans 14 amino acids. Trimming took 3 bases from V and 3 from J, leaving 14 bases between them.

This clone was seen many times. The chain joins TRBV5-6 to TRBJ2-1; 8 bases match TRBD2. In germline, CDR1 is SGHDT, CDR2 YYEEEE. After removal of 6 bases from V and 0 bases from J, the junction contained 8 bases not matched to a gene. The CDR3 is made up of 16 amino acids. CDR3 coding DNA: TGTGCCAGCAACTCATTAGCGGGACCCTCCTACAATGAGCAGTTCTTC. It is translated as CASNSLAGPSYNEQFF.

Ten or more counts support this clone. The rearrangement joins TRBV4-1 to TRBJ2-7, with 8 bases fitting TRBD2. V lost 0 bases, J lost 7 bases, and 11 bases stayed unmatched. The germline V gene has CDR1 MGHRA and CDR2 YSYEKL. This CDR3 has 16 amino acids. The CDR3 protein is CASSQDGREARWEQYF. In DNA form, the CDR3 reads TGCGCCAGCAGCCAAGATGGGCGGGAGGCCCGCTGGGAGCAGTACTTC.

In this sample, this clone turned up many times. The J gene is TRBJ1-2, the V gene TRBV7-9, with 7 bases lining up with TRBD1. Trimming removed 7 bases from V and 3 bases from J; junction bases left unmatched: 5. Germline V lookup: CDR1 SEHNR, CDR2 FQNEAQ (reference sequence). The CDR3 extends over 13 amino acids. The CDR3 DNA follows: TGTGCCAGCAACCACGGGACAGACTATGGCTACACCTTC. The encoded protein is CASNHGTDYGYTF.

The CDR3 is CATSRERTGGIQPQHF. The DNA of the CDR3 is TGTGCCACCAGCAGAGAACGGACAGGGGGCATCCAGCCCCAGCATTTT. This sequence joins TRBV15 and TRBJ1-5, with 11 nucleotides matching TRBD1. Per germline, CDR1 LNHNV and CDR2 YYDKDF (reference sequence). CDR3 length: 16 amino acids. The J segment lost 7 bases and the V segment lost 0 bases, leaving 5 bases of the junction unmatched.

Turning to this clone: At one end, the junction sequence differs from germline, possibly due to a read error. The gene calls are TRBV7-9 and TRBJ1-2; D is unclear. This CDR3 region has 12 residues. CDR1 and CDR2 (germline): SEHNR, FQNEAQ (reference sequence). The CDR3 here is CASRLEGENYTF. CDR3 DNA sequence: TGTGCCAGCAGATTAGAGGGTGAGAACTACACCTTC. The entire variable domain, with the rest obtained from reference TRBV7-9 and TRBJ1-2, is as follows: DTGVSQNPRHKITKRGQNVTFRCDPISEHNRLYWYRQTLGQGPEFLTYFQNEAQLEKSRLLSDRFSAERPKGSFSTLEIQRTEQGDSAMYLCASRLEGENYTFGSGTRLTVV.